This T cell receptor (beta chain) was profiled in a study of blood T cells in healthy people across ages. With a J-beta primer mix and a sample-barcoded 5' primer, a second PCR ran roughly 6 to 12 cycles. Per sample, CDR3-containing paired-end reads numbered at least 2.5 million. TCRdb redid the calling of the 5' RACE reads with MiXCR, one entry per CDR3 protein. The table has roughly 900,000 distinct CDR3 sequences, around 48% seen once. Points from the study as a whole: The donors' CMV status was not determined, possibly confounding changes in expanded clonotypes.

As for this clonotype: Its specificity is not known. A much larger clone sits a single nucleotide away, making a read error possible.

V lost 2 bases to trimming and J lost 6 bases, with 27 bases between them. CDR3 size: 19 residues. Germline CDR1 and CDR2: SGHTA and FQGNSA. Drawing of peripheral blood yielded about 9.8 milliliters from each donor. PBMCs numbering at least 6 million were isolated per sample. V usage is TRBV7-2 and J usage is TRBJ2-3, with D possibly matching TRBD1 (5 bases). Sequencing was done on a sample of blood. This TCR was sampled from a man aged 30 to 39 in good health. CDR3 amino acids: CASSLHAPPLGLTTDTQYF. CDR3 coding DNA: TGTGCCAGCAGCTTACACGCGCCGCCTTTGGGGCTCACCACGGATACGCAGTATTTT.